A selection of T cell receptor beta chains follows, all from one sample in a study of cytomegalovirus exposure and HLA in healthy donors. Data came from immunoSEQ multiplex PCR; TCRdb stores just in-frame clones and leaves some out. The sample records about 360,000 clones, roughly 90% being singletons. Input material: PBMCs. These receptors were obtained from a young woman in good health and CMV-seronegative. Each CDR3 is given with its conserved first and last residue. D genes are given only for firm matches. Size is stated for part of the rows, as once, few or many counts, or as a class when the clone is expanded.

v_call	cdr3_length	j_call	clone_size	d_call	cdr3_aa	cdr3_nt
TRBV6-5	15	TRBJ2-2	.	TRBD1	CASSRGTGGTGELFF	TGTGCCAGCAGTCGTGGGACAGGGGGCACCGGGGAGCTGTTTTTT
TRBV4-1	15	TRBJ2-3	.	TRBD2	CASRQIWGGTDTQYF	TGCGCCAGCAGGCAGATATGGGGGGGGACAGATACGCAGTATTTT
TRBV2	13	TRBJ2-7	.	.	CASSEVAGNEQYF	TGTGCCAGCAGTGAAGTTGCAGGGAACGAGCAGTACTTC
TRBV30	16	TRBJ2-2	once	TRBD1	CAWSVGTGLHTGELFF	TGTGCCTGGAGTGTGGGGACAGGGCTTCACACCGGGGAGCTGTTTTTT
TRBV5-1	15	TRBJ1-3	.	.	CASSDTRVPGNTIYF	TGCGCCAGCAGCGACACCAGGGTCCCTGGAAACACCATATATTTT
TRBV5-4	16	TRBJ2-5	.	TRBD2	CASSGETSGTQETQYF	TGTGCCAGCAGCGGAGAGACTAGCGGGACCCAAGAGACCCAGTACTTC
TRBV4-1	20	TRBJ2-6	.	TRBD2	CASSQFGSGGGAPGANVLTF	TGCGCCAGCAGCCAATTTGGGTCTGGCGGGGGGGCGCCTGGGGCCAACGTCCTGACTTTC
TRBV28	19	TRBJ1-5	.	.	CASSPVPRGGRRSNQPQHF	TGTGCCAGCAGTCCCGTACCCAGGGGCGGAAGAAGAAGCAATCAGCCCCAGCATTTT
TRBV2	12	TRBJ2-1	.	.	CASSRPYNEQFF	TGTGCCAGTTCTAGGCCCTACAATGAGCAGTTCTTC
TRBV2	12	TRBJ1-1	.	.	CATTEDPFEAFF	TGTGCCACGACAGAAGACCCTTTTGAAGCTTTCTTT
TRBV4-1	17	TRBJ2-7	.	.	CASSQDLLYRATYEQYF	TGCGCCAGCAGCCAAGATCTTTTATACCGAGCCACCTACGAGCAGTACTTC
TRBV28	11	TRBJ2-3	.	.	CASAGTDTQYF	TGTGCCAGCGCAGGCACAGATACGCAGTATTTT
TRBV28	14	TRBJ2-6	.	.	CASRQTSGANVLTF	TGTGCCAGTAGACAGACCTCTGGGGCCAACGTCCTGACTTTC